This T cell receptor (beta chain) was documented in a study of T cells in Graves' hyperthyroidism and ophthalmopathy. Whole-study findings and limits: Ophthalmopathy was distinguished from stable hyperthyroidism by 13 V-J signatures.

Using RNA transcripts as the source, TCR beta CDR3 regions were amplified. In the first-round RT-PCR of the TCR CDR3, the HTBI primer set was used. TCRdb re-called the multiplex PCR reads through MiXCR, storing one row per CDR3 protein. Among about 350,000 distinct CDR3 sequences listed, about 15% were seen once. This clonotype was seen a handful of times. Antigen specificity is unknown. Recently diagnosed hyperthyroidism of less than 2 months' duration affected patients aged 18 to 65. Lactation, pregnancy, other autoimmune disease or uncontrolled infection led to exclusion of patients. CDR1 is GTSNPN and CDR2 is SVGIG in the germline V gene (reference sequence). Trimming shortened V by 0 bases and J by 2 bases, and 13 bases separated the two germline ends. This CDR3 has 15 amino acids.

The receptor was isolated from a woman under 40 with Graves' hyperthyroidism that later progressed to Graves' ophthalmopathy. V gene TRBV30 combines with J gene TRBJ1-2; maybe TRBD1 (5 bases). Sequences were obtained from blood. Here the CDR3 reads CAWSVGTPGNYGYTF. DNA of the CDR3: TGTGCCTGGAGTGTAGGGACCCCGGGAAACTATGGCTACACCTTC.